This T cell receptor (beta chain) originates from a study of glioma-infiltrating T cells after dendritic cell vaccination. Study details: Autologous tumor lysate was loaded overnight onto monocyte-derived dendritic cells grown about seven days with IL-4 and GM-CSF.

Only in-frame clones appear in the TCRdb table, and some are missing; sequencing was by immunoSEQ multiplex PCR. This sample carries 85,000 to 100,000 clones, 80% to 90% of them seen once, and the ten largest clones take around 2.2%. Germline V gives CDR1 MGHDK, CDR2 SYGVNS. Trimming left V 7 bases short and J 1 base short, with 13 bases between. This CDR3 region has 14 residues. Time point denoted: after dendritic cell vaccination, including at tumor progression/relapse. This receptor was identified in a human donor with glioblastoma. The specimen comprised blood, sampled after dendritic cell vaccination. J is TRBJ1-1 and V is TRBV25-1; D remains unclear. The CDR3 loop is CASTEGGRNTEAFF. The CDR3 DNA follows: TGTGCCAGCACCGAAGGCGGGAGGAACACTGAAGCTTTCTTT. Looking up the rest from reference TRBV25-1 and TRBJ1-1 gives the full variable domain: EADIYQTPRYLVIGTGKKITLECSQTMGHDKMYWYQQDPGMELHLIHYSYGVNSTEKGDLSSESTVSRIRTEHFPLTLESARPSHTSQYLCASTEGGRNTEAFFGQGTRLTVV.